The present TCR beta chain was sequenced within a study of blood T cell repertoires in COVID-19 (dated by TCRdb to between 2020 and 2021). In the study overall: Samples covering the acute and convalescent phases of COVID-19 were provided by collaborators in the United States, Italy and Spain. Deeply sampled blood TCRbeta repertoires from subjects exposed to, actively infected with, or recovered from COVID-19 were included in the dataset. The sample metadata nearly always contained a de-identified subject ID, COVID-19 status, age in years and sex. HLA class I and class II types, where available, came from metadata supplied by the sample provider rather than from assay-based typing. The material from the prospective study consisted of cDNA or gDNA derived from T cells, B-cell-depleted T cells, or PBMCs. The repertoires were made available in a free public database intended to serve as a resource for research on the immune response to SARS-CoV-2. Samples came from the ongoing ImmuneRACE study (first 160 participants) plus 1,254 subjects from 6 global collaborators. What the research found in general, with its limitations: Clinical and demographic metadata were provided uncurated, with the amount varying by source and participant.

Each collaborating institution followed its own protocols to collect whole blood in K2EDTA tubes. For TCRbeta analysis, collaborator samples were shipped as frozen whole blood, as isolated PBMCs, or as DNA extracted from either sample type. The CDR3 measures 16 amino acids from cysteine to phenylalanine. The only DNA kept is the CDR3, 48 bases in frame from the first base. Looking up the germline V gene (reference sequence) yields CDR1 SSHAT and CDR2 FNYEAQ. Note on this clone: Its antigen target is currently unknown. One end of the junction does not line up with germline, which may come from a read error.

TCRbeta CDR3 regions were amplified from genomic DNA by means of the immunoSEQ Assay, a bias-controlled multiplex PCR. As for the authors' bioinformatics: The number of nucleated cells in each sample was estimated by amplification of reference gene primers within the assay. To quantify the absolute abundance of each unique TCRbeta CDR3 rearrangement, sequence reads were collapsed and filtered. For each sample, productive Simpson clonality was calculated as the square root of Simpson's diversity index across productive rearrangements. As stored in TCRdb, this immuneACCESS dataset retains in-frame rearrangements with V and J assigned. A fraction of the clones does not appear; measured against another copy, unresolved V genes explain less than half of the discrepancy, and the remainder lacks a known reason. From that table come the V and J calls and clone size; the DNA was used to work out D and trimming. For this sample the table gives 470,000 or so clones, of which 75% to 90% were detected only once. The ten largest clonotypes hold 3.2% of the sample.

Sequencing was carried out using peripheral blood. The source is a human donor in a cohort sampled during active COVID-19. This chain is built from TRBV7-7 and TRBJ2-3; TRBD2 fits 13 bases in the junction. The CDR3 reads as follows: CASSSGTSGGTDTQYF. In nucleotide form, the sequence is TGTGCTAGCAGCTCCGGGACTAGCGGGGGCACAGATACGCAGTATTTT.